This section outlines one T cell receptor beta chain sequence together with its context. Its antigen has not been determined. No much larger clone is present one base from it, and per-base qualities are unavailable. This sample was included in a study of cytomegalovirus exposure and HLA in healthy donors (dated by TCRdb to 2015 to 2018). With regard to the full study: An earlier analysis of approximately 640 of the donors reported roughly 270 Gb of sequence data and 117 million unique TCR beta sequences from 150 million to 200 million T cells. Typing coverage differed by locus: A, B, C, DRB1 and DQB1 were typed in about 620-630 donors, DQA1 in 500 to 550, DPA1 in nearly 610, and DPB1 in about 450. The study profiled the T cell repertoires of about 640 subjects by immunosequencing and related them to cytomegalovirus serostatus. Donor age, sex, ethnicity and CMV serostatus were compiled together with the repertoire data. All discovery cohort repertoires had been generated using a single sequencing platform. Both class I and class II loci were covered by HLA typing, at four-digit resolution. Several DR-DQ haplotypes were treated as single units for association and clustering because of strong linkage in the cohort. Around 320 gigabases of sequencing data and approximately 93 million unique TCR sequences were included in an early release covering roughly 600 HLA-typed donors. A later analysis re-analyzed previously published TCR beta repertoires from 600 to 850 donors and added high-resolution HLA genotyping to study TCR occurrence patterns. In a later genetic analysis, genome-wide SNP genotypes for about three fifths of the 666 donors were used, and that subset was treated as a discovery cohort. The later analysis used no new phenotypic data to find candidate immune exposures, relying instead on TCR beta sequences and their occurrence across donors. An earlier analysis of 500 to 650 of the donors applied high-throughput TCR beta sequencing to assess whether each TCR beta V gene segment acted as functional or pseudogenic. Of the roughly 420 genotyped donors, 65% to 90% were placed in the genetic ancestry cluster associated with self-reported Caucasian donors. Among 398 genotyped donors of the cohort, an average of around 240,000 unique TCR beta nucleotide sequences were sequenced per donor, roughly 18% of them non-productive. The study combined high-throughput TCR immunosequencing, statistical association of individual TCRs with disease status, and machine learning to predict cytomegalovirus infection status. The aim of the study was to test whether cataloging public T cell receptors could identify signatures of past pathogen exposure. A separate validation cohort of about 110 different subjects was used in addition to the approximately 610-subject first cohort.

What the work shows at the level of the full study, not this receptor alone: A later analysis found that most CMV-associated TCR beta chains appeared HLA-restricted, with HLA associations seemingly driven largely by CMV exposure. In a later analysis, HLA-associated TCR beta chains showed more clonal expansion and lower generation probabilities than non-associated chains that were equally common. Because HLA typing was missing for some donors at each locus, association tests included only the typed subset. An earlier analysis of approximately 540 of the donors showed that most TCR beta V segments appeared in productive rearrangements either about 87% or about 30% of the time, which broadly matched IMGT annotations. While some public TCRs were present in many individuals, most TCR sequences turned up only very rarely across donors. In a later analysis, TCR association rates were found to vary across HLA loci, with the most associated TCRs seen for DRB1 alleles and the fewest for HLA-C alleles. In a later genetic analysis, fewer N-insertions in productive TCRs were reported among donors in an Asian-associated ancestry cluster than the roughly 640-donor mean. Several of the top co-occurrence clusters appeared to be linked to parvovirus B19, influenza, CMV and Epstein-Barr virus, according to a later analysis. The study listed 164 TCR beta chains as associated with cytomegalovirus. A cluster of highly shared sequence variants was judged likely to represent a technical artifact of the sequencing pipeline. A later genetic analysis associated a missense DCLRE1C variant with V-gene and J-gene trimming of TCR beta chains, and an independent cohort replicated the association. In both the original and validation cohorts, the classifier was reported to diagnose cytomegalovirus status with high specificity and sensitivity. Roughly uniform sequencing depth across donors was assumed in presence/absence analyses, although this assumption may not hold. The only immune exposure information available for the cohort was CMV serostatus. A further reported finding was that TCR beta sequences accurately predicted the HLA-A and HLA-B alleles for most subjects in the first cohort. Only TCR beta chains were sequenced in this cohort, and the absence of alpha or paired-chain data limited detectable features. Correlated functional status among segregating V segments might reflect linkage disequilibrium, but an unknown experimental factor could not be ruled out. Specific HLA alleles were associated with some 15,000 TCR beta sequences at a false discovery rate of 0.05 in a later analysis. When HLA alleles, especially DR and DQ, strongly co-occurred, attributing TCR associations to individual alleles was difficult. A few of the identified cytomegalovirus-associated TCR beta chains were confirmed in vitro to be specific for cytomegalovirus antigens. According to the authors, the approach could potentially be generalized to other disease states and immunological phenotypes. About 17 rarely observed V segments, including chromosome 9 orphons, were excluded from the earlier analysis of some 590 of the donors because counts were too low.

Receptors were amplified or captured by the immunoSEQ multiplex PCR assay. For the multiplex PCR, a mixture combining 60 forward primers for TCR Vbeta segments and 13 reverse primers for TCR Jbeta segments was used. The CDR3 region of rearranged TCR beta genes was amplified from genomic DNA with a multiplex PCR assay. On the Illumina HiSeq System, the amplified TCR beta libraries were sequenced as 87-base-pair reads. Under the source paper's analysis protocol: In a later analysis, tens of millions of unique TCR beta chains were counted across the approximately 640 repertoires, and roughly 11 million of these chains were shared by at least two donors. A nearest-neighbor algorithm error-corrected the raw reads and collapsed the reads into unique sequences, merging closely related sequences to remove PCR and sequencing errors. CDR3 sequences were aligned to IMGT reference sequences to assign V, D and J gene segments. For a sequence to be retained, a match of at least six nucleotides was required to both a V gene segment and a J gene segment. A rearrangement counted as productive if the CDR3 had no stop codons and remained in frame with V and J, and every other rearrangement counted as non-productive. Following IMGT convention, CDR3 was defined as the stretch from the second conserved V-encoded cysteine to the conserved J-encoded phenylalanine. Sequences without an unambiguous match to a single V gene segment were excluded from the earlier analysis of a few hundred of the donors. An earlier analysis of under 750 of the donors called V segments functional above 56.7% productive rearrangements and segregating when the between-donor standard deviation exceeded 5%. A statistical classification framework was developed to diagnose cytomegalovirus status using the catalog of TCR beta chain sequences. In a later analysis, V and J genes were assigned by comparing TCR nucleotide sequences against IMGT/GENE-DB human TR gene sequences. A later analysis assigned CDR3 sequences and most-parsimonious VDJ recombination scenarios with the TCRdist pipeline. In a later analysis, each TCR beta chain was defined by its CDR3 amino acid sequence together with its V-gene family, and reads lacking a unique V-gene family were excluded. A later analysis removed several hundred highly shared, low-generation-probability nucleotide sequences to deal with suspected cross-contamination and a sequencing artifact. In a later analysis, a clonal expansion index for each public chain was calculated from normalized within-repertoire ranks of inferred template counts. In a later analysis, generation probabilities were computed using a VDJ recombination model fitted to out-of-frame rearrangements, and the results were checked against IGoR. Hypergeometric tests were used in a later analysis to score TCR-TCR, TCR-HLA and TCR-CMV co-occurrence, with a repertoire-size bias correction applied to the TCR pairs. To estimate false discovery rates, a later analysis permuted the HLA or CMV assignments 20 times. In a later analysis, co-occurring TCRs were grouped using DBSCAN, with TCRdist sequence similarity added in when clustering inside HLA-allele-positive subsets. Repertoires with fewer than 30,000 or more than 120,000 public chains were left out of co-occurrence clustering, as were about 5 repertoires with anomalous nucleotide sharing. TCRdb stores this immuneACCESS table with in-frame sequences only. Part of the clones is absent; in the studies checked, under half of the shortfall reflects unresolved V genes, and no reason is known for the rest. That table is the source of V, J and clone size, and D and trimming were worked out from the DNA. Recorded for this sample are about 140,000 clones; around four fifths of them occurred a single time. Clones ranked in the top ten supply roughly 3.5% of the sample.

The cohort was made up of approximately 670 healthy bone marrow donors. Cohort members were all nominally healthy when sampled, although unrecorded immune exposures were likely present. The donor tested CMV seronegative and was one of the 352 seronegative cohort members. Every donor gave a peripheral blood sample, and the peripheral blood mononuclear cells from that sample were used for TCR beta sequencing. The Qiagen DNeasy Blood Extraction Kit was used to extract genomic DNA from the blood cell samples. The sequence derives from a male donor in good health and CMV-seronegative. Sample: PBMCs.

The DNA sequence reads TGTGCCAGCAGCCCCAACGGGGGGGCGTTGGGAACGCGGCAGTACTTC. This gives the protein CASSPNGGALGTRQYF. Recombination connected TRBV13 to TRBJ2-7, and 8 bases in between align with TRBD2. The CDR3 has 16 amino acids, counting the end cysteine and phenylalanine. The DNA shown is the 48-base CDR3, in frame from base 1. Trimming removed 5 bases from V and 9 bases from J; the gene matches leave 18 bases unexplained. CDR1 and CDR2 are drawn from the germline V gene (reference sequence): PRHDT, FYEKMQ.